Each of the 2 T cell receptor beta chains below was sequenced from the same sample in a study of shared clonotypes between healthy human individuals. Using immunoSEQ multiplex PCR, the repertoire was profiled, and TCRdb retains in-frame clones only, with some absent. The sample lists about half a million clones; 79% were seen once. Sequencing used PBMCs. The source is a woman in her forties in good health. Some clones in this sample may be carry-over from other donors' samples.

To note about this clone: Additional DNA sequences in this sample encode the identical CDR3. The chain uses TRBV2 and TRBJ1-1, with D tentatively TRBD1 (6 bases). The V end was cut by 6 bases, the J end by 0 bases, with 8 bases between. The CDR3 sequence is 13 residues long. The germline V gene encodes CDR1 SNHLY and CDR2 FYNNEI. The CDR3 sequence: CASRDSLNTEAFF. CDR3 in DNA: TGTGCCAGCAGGGACAGCCTGAACACTGAAGCTTTCTTT. Complete variable domain (other parts from reference TRBV2 and TRBJ1-1): EPEVTQTPSHQVTQMGQEVILRCVPISNHLYFYWYRQILGQKVEFLVSFYNNEISEKSEIFDDQFSVERPDGSNFTLKIRSTKLEDSAMYFCASRDSLNTEAFFGQGTRLTVV.

This clone was detected a few times. The chain is built from TRBV9 and TRBJ2-1, with TRBD1 matching 9 bases. CDR3 length: 13 amino acids. Trimming at V came to 0 bases and at J to 10 bases, leaving 2 bases not matched to a gene. The germline gives CDR1 SGDLS, CDR2 YYNGEE. Written as DNA, the CDR3 is TGTGCCAGCAGCGTAGAGGGACAGGGAGAGCAGTTCTTC. It translates to CASSVEGQGEQFF. Complete variable domain (other parts from reference TRBV9 and TRBJ2-1): DSGVTQTPKHLITATGQRVTLRCSPRSGDLSVYWYQQSLDQGLQFLIQYYNGEERAKGNILERFSAQQFPDLHSELNLSSLELGDSALYFCASSVEGQGEQFFGPGTRLTVL.